One and the same sample provided the 6 T cell receptor beta chains below, sequenced in a study of blood T cell repertoires in COVID-19. Measured with immunoSEQ multiplex PCR; TCRdb has only the in-frame clones, and not every one. The table shows about 61,000 clones, with about 88% occurring only once. Sequenced sample: peripheral blood. The receptors originated from a woman in her forties or fifties with active or convalescent COVID-19.

This sequence joins TRBV20-1 and TRBJ1-1; D unclear. CDR3 length: 11 residues. V lost 8 bases and J 6 bases, leaving 13 bases between the germline ends. Germline CDR1 is DFQATT and CDR2 is SNEGSKA (reference sequence). The DNA for the CDR3 is TGCAGTCTTCCAATAGTCCCTGAAGCTTTCTTT. This translates into CSLPIVPEAFF.

The chain couples TRBV4-1 to TRBJ1-1, with D perhaps TRBD1 (5 bases). Germline CDR1 is MGHRA and CDR2 is YSYEKL. The CDR3 contains 14 residues. Trimming stripped 4 bases from V and 4 bases from J, with 13 bases between. For the CDR3, the DNA is TGCGCCAGCAGCCTAGTACAAGGGGCCACTGAAGCTTTCTTT. Amino acids: CASSLVQGATEAFF.

This chain links TRBV5-4 with TRBJ2-7, with 8 bases lining up with TRBD1. The CDR3 consists of 13 residues. From germline, CDR1 is SGHNT and CDR2 YYREEE (reference sequence). J lost 3 bases, V lost 4 bases, and 3 bases had no gene match. Here the CDR3 reads CASSRQGNYEQYF. CDR3 nucleotide sequence: TGTGCCAGCAGCCGACAGGGGAACTACGAGCAGTACTTC.

The chain couples TRBV30 to TRBJ1-3, with TRBD1 matching 8 bases. With V trimmed by 3 bases and J by 0 bases, 4 bases remained unmatched. Germline CDR1 and CDR2: GTSNPN and SVGIG (reference sequence). This CDR3 has 15 residues. This CDR3 reads CAWSPGQASGNTIYF. The CDR3 nucleotides are TGTGCCTGGAGCCCGGGACAGGCCTCTGGAAACACCATATATTTT.

This clone was detected only once. J is TRBJ2-3 and V is TRBV11-1; the D gene is possibly TRBD2 (5 bases). Germline V gene data show CDR1 as SGHAT and CDR2 as FQDESV (reference sequence). V lost 1 base and J 0 bases, leaving 8 bases between the germline ends. The CDR3 has 15 amino acids. The CDR3 sequence is CASSLGRRSTDTQYF. CDR3 nucleotides: TGTGCCAGCAGCTTAGGGAGGCGTAGCACAGATACGCAGTATTTT.

The rearrangement uses TRBV7-3 and TRBJ2-3; TRBD2 matches at 11 bases. The trim removed 5 bases at V and 2 bases at J, leaving 6 bases unmatched. The CDR3 spans 16 residues. CDR1 SGHTA and CDR2 FQGTGA come from the germline V gene. The CDR3: CASSPGLAGITDTQYF. DNA of the CDR3: TGTGCCAGCAGCCCCGGACTAGCGGGCATCACAGATACGCAGTATTTT.